One sample yielded the 9 T cell receptor beta chains listed below, sequenced in a study of neurological immune-mediated disorders. This sample's time point: longitudinal time-point 2. Each CDR3 protein is one row after TCRdb ran MiXCR on the 5' RACE reads. This sample has fewer than 40,000 distinct CDR3 sequences, with about 13% found just once. Sample: PBMCs. The receptor set was obtained from a woman between 40 and 55 years old in good health.

Many counts were recorded for this clonotype. J is TRBJ2-7 and V is TRBV6-5, with 8 bases identical to TRBD1. Losses at the gene ends were 6 bases for V and 8 bases for J; bases not matched to a gene: 6. The CDR3 runs 12 residues. Per the germline V gene, CDR1 is MNHEY and CDR2 is SVGAGI. CDR3 loop: CASRSDRGQQYF. The CDR3 nucleotides are TGTGCCAGCAGATCCGACAGGGGCCAGCAGTACTTC.

This clonotype came up many times. This sequence joins TRBV5-5 and TRBJ2-1, with D possibly being TRBD1 or TRBD2 (6 bases each). The CDR3 runs 14 residues. Germline V CDR1 and CDR2: SGHKS, YYEKEE (reference sequence). V gave up 4 bases and J gave up 6 bases, with 14 bases separating them. CDR3 sequence (DNA): TGTGCCAGCAGCGGAGGGGGAGCCCCCAATGAGCAGTTCTTC. This gives the protein CASSGGGAPNEQFF. The complete variable domain, with remaining parts taken from reference TRBV5-5 and TRBJ2-1, reads DAGVTQSPTHLIKTRGQQVTLRCSPISGHKSVSWYQQVLGQGPQFIFQYYEKEERGRGNFPDRFSARQFPNYSSELNVNALLLGDSALYLCASSGGGAPNEQFFGPGTRLTVL.

This clonotype was observed at least ten times. This chain connects TRBV29-1 to TRBJ1-1; tentative D call: TRBD1 (5 bases). The CDR3 spans 13 residues. Trimming cost V 5 bases and J 3 bases, with 13 bases left between them. Germline V gene lookup returns CDR1 SQVTM and CDR2 ANQGSEA. The CDR3 region has the DNA TGCAGCGTTCGTGTCGGGGGGGACACTGAAGCTTTCTTT. Encoded protein: CSVRVGGDTEAFF.

V usage is TRBV6-6 and J usage is TRBJ1-4; possible D gene TRBD1, 6 bases. V lost 5 bases and J 0 bases, leaving 10 bases between the germline ends. The CDR3 runs 15 residues. Germline CDR1 and CDR2: MNHNY and SVGAGI (reference sequence). The CDR3 reads CASSAYRATNEKLFF. The CDR3, as DNA: TGTGCCAGCAGTGCATACAGGGCAACTAATGAAAAACTGTTTTTT.

This clonotype was found many times. The J gene is TRBJ2-5, the V gene TRBV6-1, with TRBD1 matching over 8 bases. With 6 bases clipped from V and 2 bases from J, the junction kept 5 bases outside the gene matches. Looked up from germline, CDR1 is MNHNS and CDR2 is SASEGT. CDR3 length: 14 amino acids. The CDR3 here is CASRRTGQQETQYF. The CDR3 DNA follows: TGTGCCAGCAGACGGACAGGGCAACAAGAGACCCAGTACTTC.

This clonotype was seen at least ten times. The gene calls are TRBV20-1 and TRBJ2-7; no firm D call. Germline V gives CDR1 DFQATT, CDR2 SNEGSKA (reference sequence). The V and J ends lost 0 bases and 4 bases respectively, with 13 bases between them. This CDR3 has 14 amino acids. CDR3 DNA sequence: TGCAGTGCTAGAGATGAAAGGAGTCAATACGAGCAGTACTTC. Its protein product is CSARDERSQYEQYF.

This clonotype was counted many times. The chain recombines TRBV20-1 with TRBJ2-7, with 11 bases identical to TRBD2. The trim removed 5 bases at V and 7 bases at J, leaving 10 bases unmatched. Germline-derived CDR1 and CDR2 are DFQATT and SNEGSKA (reference sequence). This CDR3 is 14 amino acids long. Here the CDR3 reads CSAYYSGRVEEQYF. Written as DNA, the CDR3 is TGCAGTGCTTACTATAGCGGGAGGGTGGAAGAGCAGTACTTC.

This clonotype was seen once. This chain links TRBV5-6 with TRBJ2-7; TRBD1 is a possible D gene (6 bases). The germline gives CDR1 SGHDT, CDR2 YYEEEE. This CDR3 is 16 amino acids long. V dropped 3 bases and J dropped 4 bases, with 20 bases sitting between them. The CDR3 sequence is CASSWGRGVGAYEQYF. CDR3 in DNA: TGTGCCAGCAGCTGGGGCAGAGGGGTGGGGGCTTACGAGCAGTACTTC.

This clonotype qualifies as medium-sized (0.01 to 0.1%). The CDR3 nucleotides are TGCGCCAGCAGCTTGGTCGCCCGGAACACTGAAGCTTTCTTT. It encodes CASSLVARNTEAFF. The rearrangement uses TRBV5-1 and TRBJ1-1; D gene ambiguous. The CDR3 covers 14 residues. The germline V and J ends were trimmed by 0 bases and 1 base, with 7 bases remaining between them. Germline lookup yields CDR1 SGHRS and CDR2 YFSETQ.